Below, 15 T cell receptor beta chains from the same sample are listed, as sequenced in a study of cytomegalovirus exposure and HLA in healthy donors. The PCR ran on 60 Vbeta and 13 Jbeta primers. TCRdb keeps only in-frame clones here, not all; method: immunoSEQ multiplex PCR. The profile shows approximately 100,000 clones, over 75% of them singletons. Sequencing was carried out using PBMCs. The receptor source for this set is a young woman in good health and CMV-seropositive.

The table lists this clone with a count of one. The chain uses TRBV25-1 and TRBJ2-1; 10 bases are shared with TRBD2. The V gene end was trimmed by 1 base and the J gene end by 9 bases; junction bases not matched to a gene: 3. The length of the CDR3 is 14 residues. Germline V gene lookup returns CDR1 MGHDK and CDR2 SYGVNS. The CDR3 coding sequence is TGTGCCAGCAGTGAATCTCTAGCGGGAGTTGAGCAGTTCTTC. It encodes CASSESLAGVEQFF.

This clone was found a few times. The chain recombines TRBV6-1 with TRBJ1-2; D is possibly TRBD1 (6 bases). Trimming stripped 4 bases from V and 4 bases from J, with 13 bases between. This CDR3 is built from 14 residues. Per the germline V gene, CDR1 is MNHNS and CDR2 is SASEGT. CDR3 nucleotides: TGTGCCAGCAGTGTGAACAGGGCCGGCTATGGCTACACCTTC. This translates into CASSVNRAGYGYTF.

The V call is TRBV30, the J call TRBJ2-1, with TRBD2 identical over 7 bases. Germline loops: CDR1 GTSNPN, CDR2 SVGIG (reference sequence). This CDR3 is 14 amino acids long. Unmatched junction bases numbered 6, after V lost 5 bases and J lost 2 bases. CDR3 in DNA: TGTGCCTGGCAGACCGGGACTACCTACAATGAGCAGTTCTTC. Its protein is CAWQTGTTYNEQFF.

This clone was detected only a few times. J is TRBJ2-1 and V is TRBV5-6; 7 bases are shared with TRBD1. In germline, CDR1 is SGHDT, CDR2 YYEEEE. The ends lost 2 bases at V and 5 bases at J; junction bases unmatched: 7. The CDR3 has 15 residues. The CDR3 loop is CASSFGLGTDNEQFF. The DNA for the CDR3 is TGTGCCAGCAGCTTCGGGCTGGGGACAGACAATGAGCAGTTCTTC.

CDR3 nucleotide sequence: TGTGCCTGGAGTGTTGGGGGCAACAACAATCAGCCCCAGCATTTT. This encodes CAWSVGGNNNQPQHF. The chain carries TRBV30 and TRBJ1-5; a weak D match, TRBD1 (6 bases). Germline values: CDR1 GTSNPN, CDR2 SVGIG (reference sequence). V shed 0 bases and J shed 3 bases, with 12 bases lying between them. This CDR3 is 15 amino acids long.

V and J are TRBV5-4 and TRBJ2-3; 8 bases are shared with TRBD1. The CDR3 has 13 amino acids. From germline, CDR1 is SGHNT and CDR2 YYREEE (reference sequence). The ends lost 7 bases at V and 3 bases at J; junction bases unmatched: 4. The CDR3 loop reads CASSTGETDTQYF. In DNA, the CDR3 is TGTGCCAGCTCGACAGGGGAGACAGATACGCAGTATTTT.

This chain uses TRBV27 with TRBJ2-7, with unresolved D. Trimming removed 6 bases at V and 3 bases at J, with 12 bases between. Germline V gene lookup returns CDR1 MNHEY and CDR2 SMNVEV (reference sequence). This CDR3 spans 13 amino acids. CDR3 sequence (DNA): TGTGCCAGCAGCCTTGCGAGAGGCTACGAGCAGTACTTC. This translates into CASSLARGYEQYF.

The V gene is TRBV10-2, the J gene TRBJ2-7; 8 positions match TRBD2. J lost 2 bases, V lost 4 bases, and 4 bases had no gene match. Germline-derived CDR1 and CDR2 are WSHSY and SAAADI. The CDR3 loop spans 14 amino acids. CDR3 amino acids: CASSASGRPYEQYF. CDR3 DNA: TGCGCCAGCAGTGCTAGCGGGCGCCCCTACGAGCAGTACTTC.

The rearrangement links TRBV11-2 to TRBJ1-1; D is uncertain. The CDR3 has 14 amino acids. Per germline, CDR1 SGHAT and CDR2 FQNNGV. V lost 2 bases to trimming and J lost 0 bases, with 7 bases between them. The CDR3 reads CASSLTRVNTEAFF. CDR3 nucleotide sequence: TGTGCCAGCAGCTTAACACGGGTGAACACTGAAGCTTTCTTT.

The chain couples TRBV5-1 to TRBJ2-7, with 9 bases matching TRBD1. V trimming: 4 bases; J trimming: 1 base; junction bases outside the gene matches: 6. CDR3 length equals 15 residues. Germline CDR1 is SGHRS and CDR2 is YFSETQ. This chain's CDR3 is CASSVAGQGSYEQYF. CDR3 DNA: TGCGCCAGCAGCGTTGCGGGACAGGGATCCTACGAGCAGTACTTC.

The chain is built from TRBV7-9 and TRBJ2-1, with TRBD2 identical over 11 bases. V shed 3 bases and J 5 bases; nucleotides not matched to a gene: 3. The germline CDR1 and CDR2 sequences are SEHNR and FQNEAQ (reference sequence). The length of the CDR3 is 15 residues. For the CDR3, the DNA is TGTGCCAGCAGCTTCCGACTAGCGGGACACAATGAGCAGTTCTTC. It encodes CASSFRLAGHNEQFF.

The V gene is TRBV30, the J gene TRBJ1-5; tentative D call: TRBD1 (5 bases). CDR3 size: 13 residues. Looked up from germline, CDR1 is GTSNPN and CDR2 is SVGIG (reference sequence). Trimming shortened V by 5 bases and J by 2 bases, and 10 bases separated the two germline ends. In nucleotides, the CDR3 is TGTGCCTGGGCCGGGGGGGGCAATCAGCCCCAGCATTTT. Its protein product is CAWAGGGNQPQHF.

The chain is built from TRBV28 and TRBJ1-5, with D perhaps matching TRBD1 (6 bases). The ends were cut back, 7 bases at V and 6 bases at J, with 22 bases in the middle. Per germline, CDR1 MDHEN and CDR2 SYDVKM. The CDR3 is 16 amino acids. The CDR3, as DNA: TGTGCCAGCAATTTGGGGGCTCCCAAAGGTTTTCAGCCCCAGCATTTT. Translation: CASNLGAPKGFQPQHF.

The chain recombines TRBV28 with TRBJ1-1; D gene ambiguous. The CDR3 consists of 15 residues. Germline CDR1 and CDR2: MDHEN and SYDVKM. V gave up 6 bases and J gave up 7 bases, with 21 bases separating them. The CDR3 bases are TGTGCCAGCAGCGGCGGGATCCTGGATCGCGGTGAAGCTTTCTTT. It specifies CASSGGILDRGEAFF.

The rearrangement uses TRBV9 and TRBJ1-2; the D is unclear. The V gene's germline CDR1 is SGDLS and CDR2 YYNGEE. The germline V and J ends were trimmed by 0 bases and 8 bases, with 11 bases remaining between them. This CDR3 has 13 residues. CDR3 residues: CASSVEGGRGYTF. Written as DNA, the CDR3 is TGTGCCAGCAGCGTAGAGGGAGGGAGGGGCTACACCTTC.